The 6 T cell receptor beta chains given below trace back to one sample, sequenced in a study of T cell responses to AZD1222 COVID-19 vaccine. The protocol was immunoSEQ multiplex PCR, while the TCRdb copy is restricted to in-frame clones and leaves out a portion. The sample consists of more than 110,000 clones, 89% of them appearing once. Sequences were derived from peripheral blood, sampled on day 0 of AZD1222 vaccination. These receptors were obtained from an adult in good health.

CDR3 loop: CASSKAWQGAGYTF. The CDR3 DNA reads TGTGCCAGCTCAAAAGCTTGGCAGGGGGCGGGCTACACCTTC. The V gene is TRBV2, the J gene TRBJ1-2; 8 nucleotides agree with TRBD1. Trimming took 8 bases from V and 8 from J; bases not matched to a gene: 13. CDR1 and CDR2 from the germline V gene are SNHLY and FYNNEI. This CDR3 spans 14 amino acids.

This clone came up once. The genes are TRBV18 and TRBJ2-3; D call uncertain. V lost 3 bases and J 2 bases, leaving 18 bases between the germline ends. The CDR3 has 17 amino acids. Germline V gene sequence: CDR1 KGHSH, CDR2 LQKENI. The CDR3 DNA reads as TGTGCCAGCTCACCTATAAACACGGGCCAAAACACAGATACGCAGTATTTT. Encoded protein: CASSPINTGQNTDTQYF.

In its sample, this clone was seen once. The chain employs TRBV4-1 and TRBJ2-5, with TRBD2 matching 7 bases. The CDR3 is made up of 15 amino acids. The junction had 6 bases not matched to a gene; V was cut back by 3 bases and J by 2 bases. Germline assignment: CDR1 MGHRA and CDR2 YSYEKL. CDR3 in amino acids: CASSQFQRGQETQYF. In DNA form, the CDR3 reads TGCGCCAGCAGCCAGTTCCAGCGGGGACAAGAGACCCAGTACTTC.

CDR3 nucleotide sequence: TGTGCCAGCAGCCAACAGGGTGACTATGGCTACACCTTC. It translates to CASSQQGDYGYTF. The rearrangement uses TRBV4-2 and TRBJ1-2; perhaps TRBD1 as D (5 bases). With 2 bases removed from V and 3 bases from J, the gap between germline ends came to 7 bases. The CDR3 is 13 residues long. Germline values: CDR1 LGHNA, CDR2 YNFKEQ.

V and J are TRBV5-4 and TRBJ2-7; 9 nucleotides align to TRBD1. Trimming cost V 4 bases and J 6 bases; bases outside gene matches: 8. The CDR3 sequence is 14 residues long. The germline V gene encodes CDR1 SGHNT and CDR2 YYREEE (reference sequence). The CDR3 DNA is TGTGCCAGCAGCCTCGGGACAGGGCGAGGCGAGCAGTACTTC. Translated: CASSLGTGRGEQYF.

The V call is TRBV9, the J call TRBJ2-7; the D gene is possibly TRBD1 (6 bases). Germline-derived CDR1 and CDR2 are SGDLS and YYNGEE. Trimming pared 4 bases from V and 4 bases from J, leaving 15 bases between. This CDR3 comprises 14 residues. The CDR3 nucleotides are TGTGCCAGCAGCCCACAGGGTAATGGGTACGAGCAGTACTTC. This encodes CASSPQGNGYEQYF.